The 13 T cell receptor beta chains reported below all come from one sample, sequenced in a study of quantifying T cell responses using KT2 cells (dated by TCRdb to between 2016 and 2019). In the study overall: RNA was DNase-treated and reverse transcribed with TCR alpha and beta constant-region primers, mostly using SuperScript III.

Library preparation employed UMI-ligation and nested PCR. The sequencer listed for this sample is Illumina MiSeq. Using T4 RNA ligase 1, a single-stranded oligonucleotide bearing the Illumina SP2 sequence plus a UMI was ligated onto the 3' end of the cDNA. PCR1 ran approximately 4 cycles (98°C 15 s, 69°C 30 s, 72°C 40 s); the beta primer was an equimolar mix of RC1.1 and RC1.2 covering TRBC1 and TRBC2. TCRdb reworked the public reads: Q25 trimming with fastp, MiXCR clone assembly, productive beta chains retained. Rows with a matching CDR3 protein are joined into one entry that keeps the most common DNA and genes. The sample table contains approximately 50,000 distinct CDR3 sequences; only one count was recorded for roughly 12% of them. The ten largest make up more than 9% of the sample. Sequenced input: PBMCs spiked with cells of the T cell clone KT2. The receptors come from a human donor.

The chain combines TRBV7-2 with TRBJ1-5; TRBD1 agrees at 8 bases. J gave up 1 base and V 4 bases, and 15 bases lay outside the gene matches. CDR1 SGHTA and CDR2 FQGNSA come from the germline V gene. This CDR3 is 19 amino acids long. The CDR3 region is CASSYSTGATAGSNQPQHF. CDR3 bases: TGTGCCAGCAGCTATTCGACAGGGGCAACAGCGGGGAGCAATCAGCCCCAGCATTTT.

The V and J genes are TRBV20-1 and TRBJ1-6, with D possibly TRBD1 on 6 matching bases. V dropped 5 bases and J dropped 8 bases, with 13 bases sitting between them. Germline V CDR1 and CDR2: DFQATT, SNEGSKA (reference sequence). The CDR3 covers 13 residues. CDR3 amino acids: CSARTDSYSPLHF. In nucleotides, the CDR3 is TGCAGTGCTCGGACGGACAGTTATTCACCCCTCCACTTT.

This clonotype was seen many times. V usage is TRBV7-9 and J usage is TRBJ2-2; 9 bases agree with TRBD1. Trimming cost V 1 base and J 4 bases; bases outside gene matches: 4. CDR1 SEHNR and CDR2 FQNEAQ come from the germline V gene (reference sequence). This CDR3 has 16 amino acids. The CDR3 protein is CASSLVGTGSTGELFF. The CDR3 region has the DNA TGTGCCAGCAGCTTAGTGGGGACAGGGAGCACCGGGGAGCTGTTTTTT.

There are many counts of this clonotype. The V and J genes are TRBV7-9 and TRBJ2-4, with D maybe TRBD2 (5 bases). V shed 1 base and J shed 6 bases, with 13 bases lying between them. The CDR3 contains 15 residues. Germline values: CDR1 SEHNR, CDR2 FQNEAQ (reference sequence). In DNA, the CDR3 is TGTGCCAGCAGCTTAGGGGGAGCTGTTGGAAACATTCAGTACTTC. This translates into CASSLGGAVGNIQYF.

As for this clonotype: A junction end diverges from the germline sequence, so it may reflect a read error. The genes are TRBV7-8 and TRBJ2-3; D not certain. The CDR3 contains 15 residues. Germline V gives CDR1 SGHVS, CDR2 FQNEAQ. CDR3 sequence: CATSPENPSTDTQYF. CDR3 nucleotide sequence: TGTGCCACCAGCCCAGAAAATCCTAGCACAGATACGCAGTATTTT.

This clonotype occurred a few times. The chain employs TRBV4-2 and TRBJ2-7, with 9 bases aligning to TRBD1. Trimming cost V 2 bases and J 3 bases; bases outside gene matches: 5. Germline V lookup: CDR1 LGHNA, CDR2 YNFKEQ. CDR3 length: 15 amino acids. The CDR3 loop reads CASSQPGQGGYEQYF. CDR3 coding DNA: TGTGCCAGCAGCCAACCGGGACAGGGCGGCTACGAGCAGTACTTC.

The chain is built from TRBV13 and TRBJ1-3; D ambiguous. Germline CDR1 is PRHDT and CDR2 is FYEKMQ (reference sequence). The V end was cut by 1 base, the J end by 2 bases, with 9 bases between. This CDR3 comprises 15 residues. For the CDR3, the DNA is TGTGCCAGCAGCTTAGATACCGGGGCTGGAAACACCATATATTTT. As protein: CASSLDTGAGNTIYF.

This clonotype has only a few counts. CDR3 in amino acids: CASSSDGGLNGYTF. The CDR3 DNA sequence: TGTGCCAGCAGTTCGGACGGGGGGCTAAATGGCTACACCTTC. The J gene is TRBJ1-2, the V gene TRBV2, with TRBD1 as a possible D gene (6 bases). Germline values: CDR1 SNHLY, CDR2 FYNNEI. The CDR3 is 14 amino acids. The V gene lost 5 bases and the J gene lost 6 bases, with 16 bases spanning the gap.

The rearrangement uses TRBV20-1 and TRBJ2-3; 14 bases agree with TRBD2. Germline CDR1 DFQATT, CDR2 SNEGSKA (reference sequence). Trimming cost V 6 bases and J 2 bases; bases outside gene matches: 10. The CDR3 loop spans 17 amino acids. CDR3 sequence: CSASTSGRAGITDTQYF. The CDR3 DNA follows: TGCAGTGCCTCGACTAGCGGGAGGGCTGGGATCACAGATACGCAGTATTTT.

This chain links TRBV5-1 with TRBJ1-2; 9 bases are a match to TRBD1. The CDR3 loop spans 15 amino acids. Germline-derived CDR1 and CDR2 are SGHRS and YFSETQ. The V gene end was trimmed by 2 bases and the J gene end by 4 bases; junction bases not matched to a gene: 6. The chain's CDR3 is CASSFGQGRSYGYTF. CDR3 DNA: TGCGCCAGCAGCTTCGGACAGGGGCGCAGCTATGGCTACACCTTC.

This sequence joins TRBV7-3 and TRBJ2-3, with a possible D match to TRBD1 (5 bases). This CDR3 spans 14 amino acids. The germline V and J ends were trimmed by 5 bases and 0 bases, with 9 bases remaining between them. Germline V gene lookup returns CDR1 SGHTA and CDR2 FQGTGA. As DNA, the CDR3 is TGTGCCAGCAGCCGACAGCCTAGCACAGATACGCAGTATTTT. This translates into CASSRQPSTDTQYF. The full variable domain, rest sourced from reference TRBV7-3 and TRBJ2-3, is GAGVSQTPSNKVTEKGKYVELRCDPISGHTALYWYRQSLGQGPEFLIYFQGTGAADDSGLPNDRFFAVRPEGSVSTLKIQRTERGDSAVYLCASSRQPSTDTQYFGPGTRLTVL.

This clonotype was counted many times. This chain uses TRBV30 with TRBJ2-7; 8 bases match TRBD1. The CDR3 covers 16 residues. Germline V gene data show CDR1 as GTSNPN and CDR2 as SVGIG (reference sequence). V was pared by 0 bases and J by 3 bases, with 10 bases of the junction left unmatched. As DNA, the CDR3 is TGTGCCTGGAGTGTACCCAGGGGGCGCTTTGTCTACGAGCAGTACTTC. Translating gives CAWSVPRGRFVYEQYF. The entire variable domain, with the rest obtained from reference TRBV30 and TRBJ2-7, is as follows: SQTIHQWPATLVQPVGSPLSLECTVEGTSNPNLYWYRQAAGRGLQLLFYSVGIGQISSEVPQNLSASRPQDRQFILSSKKLLLSDSGFYLCAWSVPRGRFVYEQYFGPGTRLTVT.

To note about this clonotype: One end of the junction is discordant with germline, which a read error may explain. The V gene is TRBV14, the J gene TRBJ1-5; D is ambiguous. In germline, CDR1 is SGHDN, CDR2 FVKESK. The CDR3 is 11 amino acids. The CDR3, as DNA: TGTGCCGGAATCGGATCTCTGCCGGTAACATTT. Amino acids: CAGIGSLPVTF.